This TCR beta chain was documented in a study of OX40 agonist ivuxolimab in advanced cancers. Study at large: Patients received the agonistic anti-OX40 (CD134) antibody ivuxolimab. Participants could have had prior anti-PD-1, anti-PD-L1 or anti-CTLA-4 therapy, and less than 45% had some. At around 83% male, the cohort had a mean age of approximately 60 years, ranging from about 23 to 79. General observations from the study: There were, on average, more expanded clones in CD8+ T cells than in CD4+.

Sequencing was performed with immunoSEQ multiplex PCR; in TCRdb, only in-frame clones are kept and a portion is missing. The profile shows over 100,000 clones, roughly nine tenths of them singletons. Germline lookup yields CDR1 WSHSY and CDR2 SAAADI. The CDR3 extends over 16 amino acids. V shed 3 bases, J shed 2 bases, and the junction held 2 bases outside the gene matches. As to this clone: Its antigen is not known.

Here the sequenced sample was CD4+ or CD8+ T cells sorted from blood, taken in a trial of the OX40 agonist ivuxolimab. This sequence joins TRBV10-2 and TRBJ2-6; 9 bases fit TRBD1. This TCR came from an adult with an advanced solid tumor such as melanoma, head and neck, liver or kidney cancer. The CDR3 DNA reads as TGCGCCAGCAGTGAAGGGACAGGGACTGGGGCCAACGTCCTGACTTTC. This gives the protein CASSEGTGTGANVLTF.